This TCR beta chain was documented in a study of shared clonotypes between healthy human individuals. By proportion, this clone is medium-sized. Unsorted samples used about 90 million PBMCs for genomic DNA. The authors ran unsorted PBMC replicate PCRs on around 270 ng DNA, tens of thousands of T cell genomes. On ten immunoSEQ deep assay plates, unsorted PBMC DNA was sequenced. Profiling relied on immunoSEQ multiplex PCR, and the TCRdb table lists in-frame clones only, not all of them. The sample holds some 490,000 clones, around 73% seen once. The source is a middle-aged woman in good health. Some clones in this sample may be carry-over from other donors' samples. Sequencing was performed on PBMCs.

CDR3 nucleotides: TGTGCCAGCAGCTCCAACCCAATGGGCGGGCAGTTCTTC. Protein: CASSSNPMGGQFF. The chain carries TRBV11-2 and TRBJ2-1; D unclear. V was shortened by 4 bases and J by 12 bases, with 16 bases between the two germline ends. This CDR3 comprises 13 residues. Per the germline V gene, CDR1 is SGHAT and CDR2 is FQNNGV.